The rows below give T cell receptor beta chains drawn from one sample of a study of T cells after yellow fever vaccination. From the 5' RACE reads, TCRdb called clonotypes with MiXCR, one entry per CDR3 protein. The sample holds about 360,000 distinct CDR3 sequences, approximately 6% seen once. This sample comprised PBMCs, obtained 5 days after the yellow fever booster vaccination. Receptors were obtained from a young man who received the YFV17D yellow fever vaccine. Each CDR3 is given with its conserved first and last residue. D genes are given only for firm matches. Expanded clones are given a class, and other clones once, few, many or no size at all.

J gene | V gene | clone size | D gene | CDR3 protein | CDR3 DNA
TRBJ2-7 | TRBV11-2 | many | TRBD2 | CASSRAPYSGRGSHEQYF | TGTGCCAGCAGTCGGGCTCCGTATAGCGGGAGGGGGTCTCACGAGCAGTACTTC
TRBJ2-1 | TRBV5-1 | many | TRBD1 | CASSLGDRDYNEQFF | TGCGCCAGCAGCTTGGGGGACAGGGACTACAATGAGCAGTTCTTC
TRBJ2-5 | TRBV27 | many | TRBD1 | CATRQGWETQYF | TGTGCCACCAGACAGGGATGGGAGACCCAGTACTTC
TRBJ2-6 | TRBV15 | . | . | CATSRVGGGSGANVLTF | TGTGCCACCAGCAGAGTGGGGGGTGGCTCTGGGGCCAACGTCCTGACTTTC
TRBJ2-1 | TRBV12-3/TRBV12-4 | few | TRBD1 | CASSRQGARYNEQFF | TGTGCCAGCAGTCGTCAGGGGGCGCGTTACAATGAGCAGTTCTTC
TRBJ2-5 | TRBV3-1 | . | . | CASSQTSRETQYF | TGTGCCAGCAGCCAAACTAGCCGGGAGACCCAGTACTTC
TRBJ2-1 | TRBV20-1 | . | TRBD2 | CSARRWGRVTNEQFF | TGCAGTGCCCGGCGTTGGGGGAGGGTGACAAATGAGCAGTTCTTC
TRBJ2-7 | TRBV7-2 | many | . | CASSVGKTYEQYF | TGTGCCAGCAGCGTCGGGAAGACCTACGAGCAGTACTTC
TRBJ2-5 | TRBV12-3/TRBV12-4 | . | . | CASSLSVSKTQYF | TGTGCCAGCAGTTTAAGTGTCTCGAAGACCCAGTACTTC
TRBJ2-1 | TRBV18 | . | TRBD2 | CASHLLAGGGNEQFF | TGTGCCAGCCACCTGCTAGCGGGAGGGGGAAATGAGCAGTTCTTC
TRBJ2-1 | TRBV7-3 | few | TRBD2 | CASSPKAGAVNEQFF | TGTGCCAGCAGCCCCAAAGCGGGAGCGGTCAATGAGCAGTTCTTC
TRBJ1-5 | TRBV20-1 | . | . | CSAETDSNQPQHF | TGCAGTGCCGAGACAGATAGCAATCAGCCCCAGCATTTT
TRBJ2-3 | TRBV20-1 | . | . | CSASRGTTRTDTQYF | TGCAGTGCTTCTCGCGGGACAACTCGCACAGATACGCAGTATTTT
TRBJ2-1 | TRBV9 | few | TRBD2 | CASSVTGTSGYNEQFF | TGTGCCAGCAGCGTGACCGGGACTAGCGGTTACAATGAGCAGTTCTTC
TRBJ2-4 | TRBV27 | . | . | CASSVGPLRNIQYF | TGTGCCAGCAGTGTCGGCCCATTGAGAAACATTCAGTACTTC
TRBJ2-7 | TRBV6-1 | . | TRBD2 | CASSELAGGSYEQYF | TGTGCCAGCAGCGAATTAGCGGGAGGGTCCTACGAGCAGTACTTC
TRBJ2-2 | TRBV5-1 | many | . | CASSRDDTGELFF | TGCGCCAGCAGCCGGGACGACACCGGGGAGCTGTTTTTT
TRBJ1-2 | TRBV30 | . | TRBD1 | CAWSVSWTGIPYGYTF | TGTGCCTGGAGTGTAAGCTGGACAGGAATCCCTTATGGCTACACCTTC
TRBJ2-1 | TRBV27 | . | . | CASSLSMNGIYNEQFF | TGTGCCAGCAGTTTATCCATGAACGGGATTTACAATGAGCAGTTCTTC
TRBJ2-7 | TRBV7-2 | many | . | CASSLKALEQYF | TGTGCCAGCAGCTTGAAGGCCCTCGAGCAGTACTTC
TRBJ2-1 | TRBV20-1 | . | TRBD2 | CSARVFGTSGNDNEQFF | TGCAGTGCTAGAGTATTTGGGACTAGCGGTAATGACAATGAGCAGTTCTTC
TRBJ2-1 | TRBV28 | many | TRBD2 | CASSISGRLYNEQFF | TGTGCCAGCAGCATTAGCGGGAGGTTGTACAATGAGCAGTTCTTC
TRBJ2-7 | TRBV20-1 | few | TRBD1 | CSALTGTGGYEQYF | TGCAGTGCTTTAACCGGGACAGGGGGCTACGAGCAGTACTTC
TRBJ2-7 | TRBV9 | . | . | CASSAADPPVEEQYF | TGTGCCAGCAGCGCGGCGGACCCCCCTGTAGAGGAGCAGTACTTC
TRBJ1-1 | TRBV5-5 | many | TRBD1 | CASSWTGVAFF | TGTGCCAGCAGCTGGACAGGGGTAGCTTTCTTT
TRBJ2-3 | TRBV5-1 | . | . | CASSLFAQSTDTQYF | TGCGCCAGCAGCTTGTTCGCGCAGAGCACAGATACGCAGTATTTT
TRBJ2-2 | TRBV5-1 | . | . | CASSLGPAGVTGELFF | TGCGCCAGCAGCTTGGGCCCCGCAGGGGTTACCGGGGAGCTGTTTTTT
TRBJ2-3 | TRBV6-2/TRBV6-3 | many | TRBD2 | CASTHLPRDYSITDTQYF | TGTGCCAGCACCCATCTTCCACGGGACTACAGCATCACAGATACGCAGTATTTT
TRBJ2-1 | TRBV5-4 | many | TRBD2 | CASTHGGEWSNNEQFF | TGTGCCAGCACCCATGGGGGGGAATGGAGTAACAATGAGCAGTTCTTC
TRBJ2-7 | TRBV5-1 | many | . | CASTAGSSYEQYF | TGCGCCAGCACGGCGGGGAGCTCCTACGAGCAGTACTTC
TRBJ1-1 | TRBV6-2/TRBV6-3 | . | TRBD1 | CASSYSRTGAGGPYMNTEAFF | TGTGCCAGCAGTTACTCGAGGACAGGGGCGGGGGGGCCTTATATGAACACTGAAGCTTTCTTT
TRBJ2-3 | TRBV10-2 | . | TRBD1 | CASRDRDRVTDTQYF | TGCGCCAGCAGAGATCGGGACAGGGTCACAGATACGCAGTATTTT
TRBJ2-1 | TRBV20-1 | few | TRBD2 | CSAGDPGTSGRNEQFF | TGCAGTGCTGGGGACCCCGGGACTAGCGGGAGAAATGAGCAGTTCTTC
TRBJ2-2 | TRBV20-1 | . | . | CCAPESKARAGGELFF | TGCTGTGCTCCCGAATCCAAGGCCAGGGCCGGCGGGGAGCTGTTTTTT
TRBJ2-7 | TRBV28 | many | . | CASSLPARGRGYEQYF | TGTGCCAGCAGTTTGCCAGCCAGGGGTCGGGGCTACGAGCAGTACTTC
TRBJ2-7 | TRBV29-1 | many | . | CSVAQSSYEQYF | TGCAGCGTTGCGCAGTCCTCCTACGAGCAGTACTTC
TRBJ2-1 | TRBV15 | many | . | CATSRDRYTSYNEQFF | TGTGCCACCAGCAGAGATCGGTACACATCCTACAATGAGCAGTTCTTC
TRBJ2-7 | TRBV12-3/TRBV12-4 | few | . | CASSFRATSSYEQYF | TGTGCCAGCAGTTTTAGGGCAACGAGCTCCTACGAGCAGTACTTC
TRBJ2-5 | TRBV7-3 | many | . | CASSRQGGPVETQYF | TGTGCCAGCAGCCGGCAGGGGGGGCCGGTGGAGACCCAGTACTTC
TRBJ1-2 | TRBV20-1 | few | . | CSARDGGDLGGYTF | TGCAGTGCTAGAGATGGTGGCGACCTGGGCGGCTACACCTTC
TRBJ2-1 | TRBV10-3 | many | TRBD2 | CAISESASGGDNEQFF | TGTGCCATCAGTGAGTCCGCTAGCGGGGGCGACAATGAGCAGTTCTTC
TRBJ2-1 | TRBV23-1 | few | TRBD1 | CASSQAGTGNEQFF | TGCGCCAGCAGTCAAGCCGGGACAGGCAATGAGCAGTTCTTC
TRBJ2-5 | TRBV5-4 | few | . | CASSSGVNQETQYF | TGTGCCAGCAGTAGCGGAGTAAACCAAGAGACCCAGTACTTC
TRBJ2-7 | TRBV5-1 | . | TRBD1 | CASSSRPRDRQTYEQYF | TGCGCCAGCAGCTCCCGCCCCCGGGACAGGCAGACCTACGAGCAGTACTTC
TRBJ1-1 | TRBV10-3 | . | TRBD1 | CAISEPGGTEAFF | TGTGCCATCAGTGAGCCAGGGGGCACTGAAGCTTTCTTT
TRBJ1-2 | TRBV7-2 | many | . | CASSLGGQGMGGYTF | TGTGCCAGCAGCTTAGGCGGCCAGGGTATGGGTGGCTACACCTTC
TRBJ2-1 | TRBV5-1 | few | . | CASSSRGGGGYNEQFF | TGCGCCAGCAGCTCGCGGGGAGGGGGCGGCTACAATGAGCAGTTCTTC
TRBJ2-1 | TRBV24-1 | . | . | CATSATLGNEQFF | TGTGCCACCAGTGCTACCCTAGGCAATGAGCAGTTCTTC
TRBJ2-3 | TRBV7-9 | many | . | CASSNRLGQYDTQYF | TGTGCCAGCAGCAACAGACTAGGACAATATGATACGCAGTATTTT
TRBJ2-2 | TRBV5-1 | many | . | CASSEKIGETGELFF | TGCGCCAGCAGCGAAAAGATTGGGGAAACCGGGGAGCTGTTTTTT
TRBJ2-1 | TRBV6-2/TRBV6-3 | many | . | CASSYPYNEQFF | TGTGCCAGCAGTTACCCGTACAATGAGCAGTTCTTC
TRBJ2-5 | TRBV12-3/TRBV12-4 | . | . | CASSWAGAGETQYF | TGTGCCAGCAGTTGGGCCGGGGCTGGGGAGACCCAGTACTTC
TRBJ2-7 | TRBV20-1 | . | . | CSAHRTVQYF | TGCAGTGCTCACCGTACAGTGCAGTACTTC
TRBJ2-2 | TRBV5-5 | . | . | CASHSDRRRTGELFF | TGTGCCAGCCATTCGGACCGACGACGCACCGGGGAGCTGTTTTTT
TRBJ2-2 | TRBV20-1 | few | TRBD2 | CSAGERTSGRGTGELFF | TGCAGTGCTGGAGAAAGGACTAGCGGGAGGGGTACCGGGGAGCTGTTTTTT
TRBJ2-2 | TRBV18 | . | . | CASSRSPAEFGELFF | TGTGCCAGCTCACGCTCACCAGCGGAGTTCGGGGAGCTGTTTTTT
TRBJ2-2 | TRBV7-7 | many | TRBD2 | CASSGRDTGELFF | TGTGCTAGCAGCGGGAGAGACACCGGGGAGCTGTTTTTT